Reported below is one T cell receptor (beta chain). The antigen is undetermined. Produced via immunoSEQ multiplex PCR; TCRdb's table is partial and in-frame only. The table includes approximately 150,000 clones, roughly 90% detected once. The data are from a study of T cell responses to AZD1222 COVID-19 vaccine. Study results and caveats: Only a handful of AZD1222 recipients, six or seven in all, had baseline seropositivity. Most donors were white British and more were female, and clonal diversity was possibly underestimated. Per reports, nearly half of all spike-specific TCRs target regions that are unmutated in variants. Across spike, vaccine-associated CD4 TCRs were found, dominant at 160-218 and 743-854.

This CDR3 is 14 amino acids long. Per the germline V gene, CDR1 is SQVTM and CDR2 is ANQGSEA. Trimming removed 2 bases at V and 6 bases at J, with 16 bases between. The input for sequencing was peripheral blood, taken 28 days after the second AZD1222 dose. The rearrangement joins TRBV29-1 to TRBJ1-2, with D perhaps matching TRBD1 (5 bases). The clonotype comes from an adult who received the AZD1222 COVID-19 vaccine. The CDR3 nucleotides are TGCAGCGTTGAAAAGACAGTGGGGAGACATGGCTACACCTTC. It specifies CSVEKTVGRHGYTF.